The 18 T cell receptor beta chains below come from one sample, sequenced in a study of early stage breast cancer tumors. Repertoires were generated with immunoSEQ multiplex PCR, while TCRdb's copy carries only in-frame clones and drops some. The table shows some 11,000 clones, with roughly 69% occurring only once. The specimen sequenced was breast tumor tissue. The receptors were sampled from a person in their 40s with breast cancer.

This sequence joins TRBV7-8 and TRBJ2-1; the D is unclear. CDR3 length: 13 amino acids. Germline lookup yields CDR1 SGHVS and CDR2 FQNEAQ. V was cut by 3 bases and J by 5 bases, with 8 bases left in between. CDR3 DNA sequence: TGTGCCAGCAGCTTCTACTGGCACAATGAGCAGTTCTTC. Its translation is CASSFYWHNEQFF.

This sequence joins TRBV18 and TRBJ1-3; no definite D call. Germline V gene data show CDR1 as KGHSH and CDR2 as LQKENI. The V and J ends lost 2 bases and 4 bases respectively, with 6 bases between them. This CDR3 region has 13 residues. CDR3 sequence reads: CASSPGLGNTIYF. In DNA, the CDR3 is TGTGCCAGCTCACCAGGACTAGGAAACACCATATATTTT. The whole variable domain, remainder taken from reference TRBV18 and TRBJ1-3, is NAGVMQNPRHLVRRRGQEARLRCSPMKGHSHVYWYRQLPEEGLKFMVYLQKENIIDESGMPKERFSAEFPKEGPSILRIQQVVRGDSAAYFCASSPGLGNTIYFGEGSWLTVV.

The chain combines TRBV10-3 with TRBJ2-2; possible D gene TRBD2, 6 bases. The ends were cut back, 0 bases at V and 4 bases at J, with 9 bases in the middle. CDR3 size: 15 residues. CDR1 is ENHRY and CDR2 is SYGVKD in the germline V gene. CDR3 region: CAISESLASTGELFF. The CDR3 DNA sequence: TGTGCCATCAGTGAGTCCCTAGCGAGCACCGGGGAGCTGTTTTTT.

This clone has just a few counts. This chain joins TRBV2 and TRBJ2-5; 14 nucleotides match TRBD2. The germline V gene encodes CDR1 SNHLY and CDR2 FYNNEI. J lost 7 bases, V lost 3 bases, and 1 base had no gene match. The CDR3 length is 14 residues. The CDR3 is CASSETSGRGTQYF. Here the CDR3 DNA reads TGTGCCAGCAGTGAGACTAGCGGGAGGGGGACCCAGTACTTC.

V is TRBV15 and J is TRBJ1-1; a weak D match, TRBD1 (5 bases). Per the germline V gene, CDR1 is LNHNV and CDR2 is YYDKDF (reference sequence). This CDR3 has 15 amino acids. V was pared by 11 bases and J by 8 bases, with 27 bases between. CDR3 loop: CASPPRGIRYSEAFF. DNA of the CDR3: TGTGCCTCCCCCCCTAGGGGAATTCGCTACTCGGAAGCTTTCTTT.

J is TRBJ1-1 and V is TRBV5-1; 7 positions agree with TRBD1. The ends lost 4 bases at V and 6 bases at J; junction bases unmatched: 12. There are 15 residues in the CDR3. The germline CDR1 and CDR2 sequences are SGHRS and YFSETQ. The CDR3 here is CASSALSRGVAEAFF. Written as DNA, the CDR3 is TGCGCCAGCAGCGCCTTATCCAGGGGGGTGGCTGAAGCTTTCTTT.

The chain employs TRBV19 and TRBJ2-7; D might be TRBD2 (6 bases). Trimming took 4 bases from V and 5 from J, leaving 15 bases between them. The CDR3 sequence is 14 residues long. Germline CDR1 reads LNHDA; CDR2 reads SQIVND (reference sequence). The CDR3 sequence: CASSNGGTVNEQYF. The CDR3 nucleotides read TGTGCCAGTAGTAACGGCGGGACCGTAAACGAGCAGTACTTC.

In its sample, this clone was seen once. The CDR3 sequence: CASTPLWASGRAADEQYF. The CDR3 nucleotides read TGTGCCAGCACCCCCCTCTGGGCTAGCGGGAGGGCGGCGGACGAGCAGTACTTC. V and J are TRBV7-8 and TRBJ2-7, with TRBD2 identical over 12 bases. After removal of 7 bases from V and 5 bases from J, the junction contained 18 bases not matched to a gene. This CDR3 comprises 18 residues. Germline V gene data show CDR1 as SGHVS and CDR2 as FQNEAQ.

Judged by abundance, this clone is medium-sized (0.01 to 0.1%). This chain connects TRBV6-5 to TRBJ1-2; D gene ambiguous. Trimming stripped 6 bases from V and 2 bases from J, with 16 bases between. Germline assignment: CDR1 MNHEY and CDR2 SVGAGI. The CDR3 has 15 amino acids. In DNA form, the CDR3 reads TGTGCCAGCAGCTTTACACCCCGCACCAACTATGGCTACACCTTC. This translates into CASSFTPRTNYGYTF.

The chain couples TRBV4-2 to TRBJ2-1, with D uncertain. This CDR3 region has 15 residues. V lost 4 bases and J lost 3, with 13 bases in between. Per the germline V gene, CDR1 is LGHNA and CDR2 is YNFKEQ. The CDR3 loop is CASSPTAEHYNEQFF. CDR3 in DNA: TGTGCCAGCAGCCCCACGGCGGAGCACTACAATGAGCAGTTCTTC.

CDR3 sequence (DNA): TGCGCCAGCAGCTTGGGAGTATGGGGGACCGGGGAGCTGTTTTTT. It yields the protein CASSLGVWGTGELFF. V usage is TRBV5-1 and J usage is TRBJ2-2, with D tentatively TRBD1 or TRBD2 (5 bases each). CDR1 and CDR2 (germline): SGHRS, YFSETQ. CDR3 size: 15 residues. Trimming removed 0 bases at V and 5 bases at J, with 11 bases between.

The rearrangement joins TRBV30 to TRBJ2-2; 8 positions match TRBD1. Germline CDR1 reads GTSNPN; CDR2 reads SVGIG (reference sequence). The CDR3 is 16 amino acids. V dropped 3 bases and J dropped 0; count of bases not matched to a gene: 6. For the CDR3, the DNA is TGTGCCTGGAGACTCAGGGGGCCAACGAACACCGGGGAGCTGTTTTTT. This sequence encodes CAWRLRGPTNTGELFF.

CDR3 region: CASSQVVGPTGGKDGYTF. CDR3 coding DNA: TGTGCCAGCAGCCAAGTAGTCGGACCGACAGGGGGCAAGGATGGCTACACCTTC. The V call is TRBV4-2, the J call TRBJ1-2, with 10 bases that match TRBD1. This CDR3 spans 18 amino acids. The germline V gene encodes CDR1 LGHNA and CDR2 YNFKEQ. V shed 1 base, J shed 6 bases, and the junction held 14 bases outside the gene matches.

In nucleotides, the CDR3 is TGTGCCAGCTCACCAGGGACTAGCTTCACAGATACGCAGTATTTT. This sequence encodes CASSPGTSFTDTQYF. V and J are TRBV18 and TRBJ2-3; TRBD2 matches at 9 bases. The CDR3 totals 15 residues. The germline gives CDR1 KGHSH, CDR2 LQKENI. The trim removed 2 bases at V and 2 bases at J, leaving 2 bases unmatched.

The chain joins TRBV7-6 to TRBJ2-5; TRBD2 is a possible D gene (5 bases). The CDR3 contains 12 residues. V was pared by 4 bases and J by 5 bases, with 8 bases between. Germline loops: CDR1 SGHVS, CDR2 FNYEAQ. Here the CDR3 DNA reads TGTGCCAGCAGCTCTTTAGCGGAGACCCAGTACTTC. Protein: CASSSLAETQYF.

The V gene is TRBV14, the J gene TRBJ2-5, with 10 bases that match TRBD2. CDR1 is SGHDN, CDR2 FVKESK, per germline. The length of the CDR3 is 14 residues. Trimming took 7 bases from V and 4 from J; bases not matched to a gene: 6. CDR3 amino acids: CASTTSGPLETQYF. In DNA form, the CDR3 reads TGTGCCAGCACGACTAGCGGGCCTCTAGAGACCCAGTACTTC.

V usage is TRBV7-9 and J usage is TRBJ2-5, with TRBD2 identical over 8 bases. Germline trimming cut 4 bases from V and 4 bases from J; bases unmatched to any gene: 5. Germline V gene sequence: CDR1 SEHNR, CDR2 FQNEAQ (reference sequence). CDR3 length: 14 amino acids. The CDR3 region is CASSSTGGLETQYF. Written as DNA, the CDR3 is TGTGCCAGCAGCTCAACGGGGGGGTTAGAGACCCAGTACTTC.

This clone showed up just a few times. The CDR3 here is CASSVLGGGVDTQYF. DNA of the CDR3: TGTGCCAGCAGCGTATTAGGCGGGGGGGTAGATACGCAGTATTTT. This rearrangement joins TRBV9 to TRBJ2-3, with TRBD2 matching 9 bases. CDR3 length: 15 residues. J was trimmed by 5 bases and V by 1 base; bases with no gene match: 5. Germline V gives CDR1 SGDLS, CDR2 YYNGEE.